This TCR beta chain comes out of a study of cytomegalovirus exposure and HLA in healthy donors. The assay was immunoSEQ multiplex PCR, and TCRdb's table has in-frame clones only and misses some. The sample gives 200,000 or so clones, approximately 88% of which show up once; more than 6.5% is in the top ten. Regarding the study as a whole: Most observed TCR sequences were rare, whereas some public TCRs were detected in many donors.

For this clone: Its target is unknown.

Separate from the approximately 670-subject first cohort was the 120-subject validation cohort, to which the donors belonged. Input material: PBMCs. This sequence originates from a man aged 18-30 years in good health and CMV-seropositive.

The DNA for the CDR3 is TGCGCCAGCAGCTGGGTGCCAGGAGAAAAACTGTTTTTT. Translated, it gives CASSWVPGEKLFF. The chain couples TRBV5-1 to TRBJ1-4, with D hard to call. The V end was cut by 3 bases, the J end by 8 bases, with 11 bases between. The germline CDR1 and CDR2 sequences are SGHRS and YFSETQ. The CDR3 totals 13 residues.